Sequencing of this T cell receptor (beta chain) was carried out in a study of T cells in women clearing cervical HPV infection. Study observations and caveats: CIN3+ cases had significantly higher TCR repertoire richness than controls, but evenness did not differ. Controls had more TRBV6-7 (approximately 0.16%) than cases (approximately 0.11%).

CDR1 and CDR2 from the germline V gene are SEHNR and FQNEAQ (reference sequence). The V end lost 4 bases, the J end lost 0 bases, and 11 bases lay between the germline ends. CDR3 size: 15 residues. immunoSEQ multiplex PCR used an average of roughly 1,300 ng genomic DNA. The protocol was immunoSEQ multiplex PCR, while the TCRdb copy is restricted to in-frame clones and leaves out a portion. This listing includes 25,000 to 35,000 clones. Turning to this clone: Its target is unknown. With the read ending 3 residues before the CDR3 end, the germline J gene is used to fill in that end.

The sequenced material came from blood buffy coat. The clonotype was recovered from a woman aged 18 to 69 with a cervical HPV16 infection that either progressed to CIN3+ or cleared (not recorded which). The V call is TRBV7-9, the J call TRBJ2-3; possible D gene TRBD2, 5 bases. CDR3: CASSSYRTSTDTQYF. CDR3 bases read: TGTGCCAGCAGCTCGTACCGGACTAGCACAGATACG.